Listed below are T cell receptor beta chains from one sample, sequenced in a study of OX40 agonist ivuxolimab in advanced cancers. Sequenced by immunoSEQ multiplex PCR; TCRdb stores in-frame clones only, minus some. The sample records about 80,000 clones, approximately 90% being singletons. The sequencing here drew on CD4+ or CD8+ T cells sorted from blood, taken in a trial of the OX40 agonist ivuxolimab. These receptors came from an adult with an advanced solid tumor such as melanoma, head and neck, liver or kidney cancer. Each CDR3 is given with its conserved first and last residue.

v_call,j_call,cdr3_aa
TRBV7-2,TRBJ1-1,CASSFGQSTEAFF
TRBV20-1,TRBJ2-5,CSASREKTQYF
TRBV11-3,TRBJ2-3,CASSGQGVRDTQYF
TRBV27,TRBJ2-1,CASSEGTSGRVSYNEQFF
TRBV18,TRBJ2-7,CASSPAGGAYEQYF
TRBV29-1,TRBJ1-5,CSATTQGGDGNQPQHF
TRBV19,TRBJ2-1,CASSILLGGSRNEQFF
TRBV29-1,TRBJ1-3,CSVLQGAVGNTIYF
TRBV28,TRBJ2-3,CASSSIQGAKDTQYF
TRBV15,TRBJ2-1,CATSRDTSGVNEQFF
TRBV6-5,TRBJ1-1,CASSKDGQNTEAFF
TRBV5-1,TRBJ1-3,CASSGVGQALSGNTIYF
TRBV2,TRBJ2-7,CASGREGHEQYF
TRBV7-2,TRBJ1-1,CASSPQYWSTEAFF
TRBV28,TRBJ2-6,CASSLRTGGSGANVLTF
TRBV7-3,TRBJ1-2,CASSLSVGYTF
TRBV30,TRBJ2-4,CAWTLEKNIQYF
TRBV10-2,TRBJ2-7,CASRRSGSYEQYF
TRBV28,TRBJ1-5,CASSSNLFEPQHF
TRBV19,TRBJ2-2,CASSGYMLPMNTGELFF
TRBV19,TRBJ1-2,CASSIGTGGGYGYTF
TRBV4-3,TRBJ2-2,CASSQSLAGDVGTGELFF
TRBV19,TRBJ2-1,CASSIGYRGRDYDEQFF
TRBV5-6,TRBJ2-7,CASSFRHEFSYEQYF
TRBV4-2,TRBJ2-4,CASSQERQPIDIQYF
TRBV4-3,TRBJ1-1,CASTPVGEGATEAFF
TRBV28,TRBJ2-2,CASSRLAGTTGELFF
TRBV14,TRBJ2-2,CASSQDGLLRGTGELFF
TRBV6-4,TRBJ2-2,CANCVLGQGYTGELFF
TRBV28,TRBJ1-1,CASTPAGTGGVNTEAFF
TRBV4-3,TRBJ1-2,CASSQDVGSLYGYTF
TRBV29-1,TRBJ2-1,CSVEFARASEQFF
TRBV6-1,TRBJ1-1,CASSESEGRTEAFF
TRBV13,TRBJ2-4,CASSGRGGGKNIQYF
TRBV19,TRBJ2-2,CASSRTVNTGELFF
TRBV28,TRBJ2-1,CASSSLAALSYNEQFF
TRBV28,TRBJ2-2,CASKTGDTGELFF
TRBV11-3,TRBJ2-7,CASSLRVASGYEQYF
TRBV5-5,TRBJ2-7,CASSLVGQENYEQYF
TRBV28,TRBJ2-2,CASRPGTGWTGELFF
TRBV27,TRBJ2-3,CASSWTASTDTQYF
TRBV7-6,TRBJ2-1,CASSPVASGVNEQFF